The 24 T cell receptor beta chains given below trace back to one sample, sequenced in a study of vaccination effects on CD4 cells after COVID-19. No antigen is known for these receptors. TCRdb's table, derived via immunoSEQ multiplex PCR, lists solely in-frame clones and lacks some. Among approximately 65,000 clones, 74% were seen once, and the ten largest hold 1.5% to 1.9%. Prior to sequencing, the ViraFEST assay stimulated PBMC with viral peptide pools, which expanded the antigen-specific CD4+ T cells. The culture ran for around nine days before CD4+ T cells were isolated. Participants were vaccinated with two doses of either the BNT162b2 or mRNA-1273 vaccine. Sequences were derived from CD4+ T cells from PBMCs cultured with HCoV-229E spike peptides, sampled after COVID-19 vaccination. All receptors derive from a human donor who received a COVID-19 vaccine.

Here the CDR3 DNA reads TGTGCCAGCAGCCAAGGCCCGACACTCGATACTAACTATGGCTACACCTTC. Encoded protein: CASSQGPTLDTNYGYTF. The J gene is TRBJ1-2, the V gene TRBV3-1 (or the pseudogene TRBV3-2); D call uncertain. The CDR3 has 17 amino acids. V lost 1 base and J 0 bases, leaving 15 bases between the germline ends. The germline V gene encodes CDR1 LGHDT and CDR2 YNNKEL (reference sequence).

The chain's CDR3 is CASSLLLATDTQYF. The DNA for the CDR3 is TGCGCCAGCAGCTTGTTGCTAGCAACAGATACGCAGTATTTT. The gene calls are TRBV5-1 and TRBJ2-3; D may be TRBD2 (5 bases). This CDR3 is 14 amino acids long. Germline CDR1 SGHRS, CDR2 YFSETQ. The V gene lost 1 base and the J gene lost 3 bases, with 9 bases spanning the gap.

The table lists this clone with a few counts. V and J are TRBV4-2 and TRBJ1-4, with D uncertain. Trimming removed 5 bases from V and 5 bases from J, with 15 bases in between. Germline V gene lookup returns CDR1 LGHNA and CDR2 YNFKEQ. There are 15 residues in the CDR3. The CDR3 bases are TGTGCCAGCAGCGGCCGGACTGATCCCAATGAAAAACTGTTTTTT. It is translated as CASSGRTDPNEKLFF.

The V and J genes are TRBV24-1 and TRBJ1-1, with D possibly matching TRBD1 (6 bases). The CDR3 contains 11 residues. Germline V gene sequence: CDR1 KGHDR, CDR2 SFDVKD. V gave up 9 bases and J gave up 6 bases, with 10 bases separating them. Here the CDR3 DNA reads TGTGCCACCCGCCGACAGGCTGAAGCTTTCTTT. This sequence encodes CATRRQAEAFF.

This CDR3 is CASSKRQEGYGYTF. The CDR3 bases are TGCGCCAGCAGCAAAAGACAGGAAGGCTATGGCTACACCTTC. The chain has TRBV5-1 and TRBJ1-2; possible D gene TRBD1, 6 bases. Trimming removed 4 bases from V and 4 bases from J, with 14 bases in between. The germline CDR1 and CDR2 sequences are SGHRS and YFSETQ. CDR3 length: 14 amino acids.

CDR3 loop: CASSLGVYSLYNEQFF. Here the CDR3 DNA reads TGTGCCAGCAGCTTAGGGGTTTATAGTTTATACAATGAGCAGTTCTTC. The rearrangement joins TRBV7-8 to TRBJ2-1; D is unclear. V was trimmed by 1 base and J by 4 bases, leaving 14 bases between them. Germline CDR1 is SGHVS and CDR2 is FQNEAQ. CDR3 length: 16 amino acids.

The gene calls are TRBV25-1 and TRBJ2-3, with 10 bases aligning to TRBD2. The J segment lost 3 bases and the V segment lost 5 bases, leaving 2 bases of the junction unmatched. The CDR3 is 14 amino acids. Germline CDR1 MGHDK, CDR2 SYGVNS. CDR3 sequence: CASSLAGGTDTQYF. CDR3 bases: TGTGCCAGCAGTTTAGCGGGGGGAACAGATACGCAGTATTTT.

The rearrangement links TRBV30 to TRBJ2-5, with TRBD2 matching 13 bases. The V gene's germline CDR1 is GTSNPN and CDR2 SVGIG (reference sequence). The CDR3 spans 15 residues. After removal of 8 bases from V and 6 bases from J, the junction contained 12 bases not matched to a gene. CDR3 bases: TGTGCCCGCTCCGGTCTCGGGACTAGCGGGAAGACCCAGTACTTC. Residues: CARSGLGTSGKTQYF.

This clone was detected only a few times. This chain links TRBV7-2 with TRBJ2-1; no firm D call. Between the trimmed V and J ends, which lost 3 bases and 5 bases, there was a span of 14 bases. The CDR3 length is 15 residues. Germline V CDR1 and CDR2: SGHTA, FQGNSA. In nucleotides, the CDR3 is TGTGCCAGCAGCTTCGTCCTTAGACGGGACAATGAGCAGTTCTTC. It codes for CASSFVLRRDNEQFF.

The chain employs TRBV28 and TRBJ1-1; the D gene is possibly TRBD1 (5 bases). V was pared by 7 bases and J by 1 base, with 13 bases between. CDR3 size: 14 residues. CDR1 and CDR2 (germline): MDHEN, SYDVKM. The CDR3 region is CASTPQTANTEAFF. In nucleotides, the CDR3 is TGTGCCAGCACACCTCAGACAGCGAACACTGAAGCTTTCTTT.

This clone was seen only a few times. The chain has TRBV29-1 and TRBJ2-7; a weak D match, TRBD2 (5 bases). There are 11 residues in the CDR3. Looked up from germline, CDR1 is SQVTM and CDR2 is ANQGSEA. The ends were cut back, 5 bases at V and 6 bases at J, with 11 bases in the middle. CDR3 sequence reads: CSVRSAGEQYV. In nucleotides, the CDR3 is TGCAGCGTTCGTTCGGCGGGCGAGCAGTACGTC.

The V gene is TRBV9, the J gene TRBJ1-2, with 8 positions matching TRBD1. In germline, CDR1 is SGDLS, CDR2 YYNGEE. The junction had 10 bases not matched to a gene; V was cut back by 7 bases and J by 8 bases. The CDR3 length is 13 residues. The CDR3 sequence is CASRTGLSGGYTF. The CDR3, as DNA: TGTGCCAGCCGGACAGGGTTGAGTGGCGGCTACACCTTC.

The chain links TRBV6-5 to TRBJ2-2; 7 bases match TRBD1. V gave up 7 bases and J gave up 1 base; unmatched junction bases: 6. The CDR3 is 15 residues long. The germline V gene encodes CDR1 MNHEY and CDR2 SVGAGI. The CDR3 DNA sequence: TGTGCCAGCAATAGACAGGGCCTGAACACCGGGGAGCTGTTTTTT. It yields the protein CASNRQGLNTGELFF.

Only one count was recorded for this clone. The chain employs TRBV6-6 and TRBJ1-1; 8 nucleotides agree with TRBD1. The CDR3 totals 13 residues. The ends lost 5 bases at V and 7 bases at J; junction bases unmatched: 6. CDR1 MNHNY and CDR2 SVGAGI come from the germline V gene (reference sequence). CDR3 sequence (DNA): TGTGCCAGCAGTAAGAGGACAGGGAATGAAGCTTTCTTT. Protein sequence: CASSKRTGNEAFF.

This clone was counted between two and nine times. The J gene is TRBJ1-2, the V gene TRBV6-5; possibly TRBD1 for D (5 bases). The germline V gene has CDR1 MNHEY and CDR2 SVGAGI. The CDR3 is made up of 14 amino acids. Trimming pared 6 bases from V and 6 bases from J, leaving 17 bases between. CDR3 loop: CASSPGTQGDGYTF. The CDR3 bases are TGTGCCAGCAGCCCCGGGACCCAAGGAGATGGCTACACCTTC.

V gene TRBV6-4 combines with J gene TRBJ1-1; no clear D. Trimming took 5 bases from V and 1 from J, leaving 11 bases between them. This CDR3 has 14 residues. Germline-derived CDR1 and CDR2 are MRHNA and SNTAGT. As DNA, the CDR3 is TGTGCCAGCAGTCCTCAGCCCGGGAACACTGAAGCTTTCTTT. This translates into CASSPQPGNTEAFF.

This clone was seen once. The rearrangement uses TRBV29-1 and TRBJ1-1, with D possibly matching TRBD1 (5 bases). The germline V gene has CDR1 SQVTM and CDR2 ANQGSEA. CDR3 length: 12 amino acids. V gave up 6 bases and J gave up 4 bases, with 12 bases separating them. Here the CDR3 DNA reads TGCAGCGTCAGGGACGAGGGCACTGAAGCTTTCTTT. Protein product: CSVRDEGTEAFF.

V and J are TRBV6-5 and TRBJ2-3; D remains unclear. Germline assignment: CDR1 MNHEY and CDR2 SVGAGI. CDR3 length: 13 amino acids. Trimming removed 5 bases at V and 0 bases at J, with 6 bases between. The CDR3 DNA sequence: TGTGCCAGCAGTCGAATCAGCACAGATACGCAGTATTTT. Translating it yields CASSRISTDTQYF.

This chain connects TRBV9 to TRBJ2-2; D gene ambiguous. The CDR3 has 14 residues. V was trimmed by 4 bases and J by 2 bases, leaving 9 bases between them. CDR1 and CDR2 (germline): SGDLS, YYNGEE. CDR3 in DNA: TGTGCCAGCAGCCGAGTCGGAAACACCGGGGAGCTGTTTTTT. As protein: CASSRVGNTGELFF.

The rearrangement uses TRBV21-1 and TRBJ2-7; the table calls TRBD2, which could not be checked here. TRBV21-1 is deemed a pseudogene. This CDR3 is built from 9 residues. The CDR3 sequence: CARGYEQYV. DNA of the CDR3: TGTGCAAGAGGCTACGAGCAGTACGTC.

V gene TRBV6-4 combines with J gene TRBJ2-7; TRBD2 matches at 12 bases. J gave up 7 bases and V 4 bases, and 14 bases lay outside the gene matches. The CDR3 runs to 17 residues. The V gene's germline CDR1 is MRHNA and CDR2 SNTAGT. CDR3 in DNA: TGTGCCAGCAGTGTAGATATGGCTAGCGGGGGGGCATATGAGCAGTACGTC. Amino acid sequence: CASSVDMASGGAYEQYV.

This CDR3 reads CATSSQYTGELFF. CDR3 nucleotides: TGTGCCACCAGTTCTCAGTACACCGGGGAGCTGTTTTTT. This chain joins TRBV24-1 and TRBJ2-2; no firm D call. Germline-derived CDR1 and CDR2 are KGHDR and SFDVKD. Trimming took off 6 bases at V and 3 bases at J, with 7 bases between the two ends. The CDR3 extends over 13 amino acids.

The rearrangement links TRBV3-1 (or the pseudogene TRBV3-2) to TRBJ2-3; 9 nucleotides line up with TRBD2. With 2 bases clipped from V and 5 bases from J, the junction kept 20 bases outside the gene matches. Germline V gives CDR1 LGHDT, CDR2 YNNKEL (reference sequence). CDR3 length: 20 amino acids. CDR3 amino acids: CASSQYIGSGGRGKKDTQYF. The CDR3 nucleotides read TGTGCCAGCAGCCAATATATTGGTAGCGGGGGCCGGGGAAAGAAAGATACGCAGTATTTT.

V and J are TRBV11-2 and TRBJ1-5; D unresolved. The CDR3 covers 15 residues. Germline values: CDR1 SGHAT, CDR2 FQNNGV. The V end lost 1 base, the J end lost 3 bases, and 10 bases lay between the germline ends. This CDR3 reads CASSLGRQHNQPQHF. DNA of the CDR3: TGTGCCAGCAGCTTAGGTCGCCAGCACAATCAGCCCCAGCATTTT.